The 30 T cell receptor beta chains below come from one sample, sequenced in a study of blood T cell repertoires in COVID-19. The assay was immunoSEQ multiplex PCR, and TCRdb's table has in-frame clones only and misses some. This sample has 150,000 to 200,000 clones, with around 80% found just once. Sequencing was carried out using PBMCs or T cells enriched from blood (not recorded which). The receptors come from a man between 70 and 80 years old who had been exposed to COVID-19.

DNA of the CDR3: TGTGCCAGCAGCGGCGGACCGGGGATGCTCACAGATACGCAGTATTTT. This encodes CASSGGPGMLTDTQYF. The chain employs TRBV3-1 (or the pseudogene TRBV3-2) and TRBJ2-3; D perhaps matches TRBD2 (5 bases). The CDR3 is 16 amino acids. The V gene's germline CDR1 is LGHDT and CDR2 YNNKEL (reference sequence). The ends were cut back, 5 bases at V and 2 bases at J, with 17 bases in the middle.

The CDR3 sequence is CASSLGTGVDTQYF. The CDR3 DNA reads as TGTGCCAGCAGCTTGGGGACAGGGGTAGATACGCAGTATTTT. V and J are TRBV13 and TRBJ2-3; 10 nucleotides line up with TRBD1. This CDR3 has 14 residues. CDR1 PRHDT and CDR2 FYEKMQ come from the germline V gene (reference sequence). Unmatched junction bases numbered 2, after V lost 3 bases and J lost 5 bases.

This clone was seen only a few times. The rearrangement joins TRBV19 to TRBJ1-5; 7 bases map to TRBD1. Germline-derived CDR1 and CDR2 are LNHDA and SQIVND (reference sequence). V was clipped by 4 bases and J by 2 bases; unmatched bases: 5. The CDR3 is made up of 15 amino acids. As DNA, the CDR3 is TGTGCCAGTAGTAAACAGGGGACAGGCAATCAGCCCCAGCATTTT. It yields the protein CASSKQGTGNQPQHF.

The sample holds a few counts of this clone. DNA of the CDR3: TGCGCCAGCAGCTCCCTCGAGCTGGAGACCCAGTACTTC. Translating gives CASSSLELETQYF. The chain employs TRBV5-1 and TRBJ2-5; D remains unclear. This CDR3 is built from 13 residues. Germline V gene data show CDR1 as SGHRS and CDR2 as YFSETQ. The germline V and J ends were trimmed by 3 bases and 5 bases, with 11 bases remaining between them.

The V gene is TRBV24-1, the J gene TRBJ1-2; D unclear. Germline CDR1 is KGHDR and CDR2 is SFDVKD. Trimming removed 4 bases at V and 8 bases at J, with 10 bases between. The CDR3 has 12 amino acids. DNA of the CDR3: TGTGCCACCAGTGACCCCATACAGGGCTACACCTTC. Amino acids: CATSDPIQGYTF.

This chain links TRBV28 with TRBJ1-4, with unresolved D. The V and J ends lost 8 bases and 8 bases respectively, with 15 bases between them. Germline CDR1 is MDHEN and CDR2 is SYDVKM. The CDR3 runs 13 residues. CDR3 coding DNA: TGTGCCAGCGCCGGCGGGGTTCCGGAAAAACTGTTTTTT. Its translation: CASAGGVPEKLFF.

The chain employs TRBV7-9 and TRBJ1-1; weak D call: TRBD1 (5 bases). V was clipped by 8 bases and J by 1 base, with 17 bases between them. This CDR3 region has 15 residues. The germline CDR1 and CDR2 sequences are SEHNR and FQNEAQ (reference sequence). The CDR3 spells CASFPIRGRNTEAFF. The DNA for the CDR3 is TGTGCCAGCTTCCCTATTAGGGGCCGGAACACTGAAGCTTTCTTT.

This clone was observed a few times. The chain has TRBV5-6 and TRBJ1-1, with D maybe TRBD1 (5 bases). Germline V gives CDR1 SGHDT, CDR2 YYEEEE. This CDR3 contains 15 residues. Trimming removed 0 bases from V and 1 base from J, with 10 bases in between. The CDR3 reads CASSLVPGPNTEAFF. CDR3 nucleotides: TGTGCCAGCAGCTTGGTGCCAGGGCCGAACACTGAAGCTTTCTTT.

The genes are TRBV6-1 and TRBJ1-5; possible D gene TRBD1, 6 bases. This CDR3 is 17 amino acids long. CDR1 and CDR2 from the germline V gene are MNHNS and SASEGT. Trimming shortened V by 4 bases and J by 0 bases, and 16 bases separated the two germline ends. The CDR3 DNA sequence: TGTGCCAGCAGTGCAAGAAATTCAGGGGTTAGCAATCAGCCCCAGCATTTT. Translation gives CASSARNSGVSNQPQHF.

This chain joins TRBV19 and TRBJ2-1; the match to TRBD2 covers 8 bases. The CDR3 totals 15 residues. V lost 6 bases and J lost 2; bases outside the gene matches: 6. Germline CDR1 is LNHDA and CDR2 is SQIVND (reference sequence). The CDR3 sequence is CASSRSGATYNEQFF. The CDR3 nucleotides are TGTGCCAGTAGCCGTAGCGGGGCCACCTACAATGAGCAGTTCTTC.

This chain links TRBV15 with TRBJ1-2; tentative D call: TRBD1 (6 bases). The V and J ends lost 0 bases and 8 bases respectively, with 10 bases between them. The CDR3 has 13 amino acids. Germline V gene sequence: CDR1 LNHNV, CDR2 YYDKDF (reference sequence). CDR3 protein: CATSRDLGAGYTF. CDR3 sequence (DNA): TGTGCCACCAGCAGAGATCTGGGGGCCGGCTACACCTTC. Complete variable domain (other parts from reference TRBV15 and TRBJ1-2): DAMVIQNPRYQVTQFGKPVTLSCSQTLNHNVMYWYQQKSSQAPKLLFHYYDKDFNNEADTPDNFQSRRPNTSFCFLDIRSPGLGDTAMYLCATSRDLGAGYTFGSGTRLTVV.

The V and J genes are TRBV2 and TRBJ1-6, with a possible D match to TRBD1 (5 bases). The germline CDR1 and CDR2 sequences are SNHLY and FYNNEI. The CDR3 extends over 14 amino acids. Trimming removed 7 bases at V and 4 bases at J, with 11 bases between. This chain's CDR3 is CASKRGGYNSPLHF. The CDR3 DNA follows: TGTGCCAGCAAGCGGGGCGGGTATAATTCACCCCTCCACTTT. The complete variable domain, with remaining parts taken from reference TRBV2 and TRBJ1-6, reads EPEVTQTPSHQVTQMGQEVILRCVPISNHLYFYWYRQILGQKVEFLVSFYNNEISEKSEIFDDQFSVERPDGSNFTLKIRSTKLEDSAMYFCASKRGGYNSPLHFGNGTRLTVT.

This chain connects TRBV7-5 to TRBJ2-3; TRBD1 is the table's D call, not checked against the DNA. TRBV7-5 is classified as a pseudogene. The CDR3 has 14 residues. CDR3 region: CARSQGASTDTQYF. CDR3 nucleotides: TGTGCCAGGTCGCAGGGTGCTAGCACAGATACGCAGTATTTT.

CDR3 amino acids: CASSTDYRATNEKLFF. The CDR3 bases are TGTGCCAGCAGCACCGACTACAGGGCAACTAATGAAAAACTGTTTTTT. The chain joins TRBV5-5 to TRBJ1-4; the D gene is possibly TRBD1 (6 bases). The CDR3 spans 16 residues. The germline CDR1 and CDR2 sequences are SGHKS and YYEKEE (reference sequence). The V and J ends lost 4 bases and 0 bases respectively, with 13 bases between them.

The V and J genes are TRBV28 and TRBJ2-6; D uncertain. The CDR3 has 13 amino acids. The V gene lost 6 bases and the J gene lost 1 base, with 4 bases spanning the gap. Germline CDR1 MDHEN, CDR2 SYDVKM. CDR3 sequence: CASRTSGANVLTF. Here the CDR3 DNA reads TGTGCCAGCAGGACATCTGGGGCCAACGTCCTGACTTTC.

The V and J genes are TRBV11-2 and TRBJ1-6; the D is unclear. This CDR3 comprises 14 residues. Trimming took 5 bases from V and 2 from J, leaving 7 bases between them. Per germline, CDR1 SGHAT and CDR2 FQNNGV. This chain's CDR3 is CASSPSPYNSPLHF. CDR3 coding DNA: TGTGCCAGCAGCCCAAGCCCCTATAATTCACCCCTCCACTTT.

V usage is TRBV28 and J usage is TRBJ1-5, with a possible D match to TRBD1 (6 bases). Germline V gene sequence: CDR1 MDHEN, CDR2 SYDVKM. The germline V and J ends were trimmed by 6 bases and 11 bases, with 14 bases remaining between them. The CDR3 contains 12 residues. In DNA form, the CDR3 reads TGTGCCAGCAGGGCACAGGGTTGGACCCAGCATTTT. It translates to CASRAQGWTQHF.

V usage is TRBV5-1 and J usage is TRBJ2-5; the D gene is possibly TRBD2 (7 bases). Trimming stripped 4 bases from V and 2 bases from J, with 15 bases between. Germline V lookup: CDR1 SGHRS, CDR2 YFSETQ. The CDR3 has 15 residues. CDR3 coding DNA: TGCGCCAGCAGCCCTACGAGGGGGGGACAAGAGACCCAGTACTTC. Translated: CASSPTRGGQETQYF.

V is TRBV19 and J is TRBJ2-5; D not certain. Germline V lookup: CDR1 LNHDA, CDR2 SQIVND (reference sequence). The CDR3 spans 15 residues. Trimming took off 5 bases at V and 4 bases at J, with 17 bases between the two ends. The CDR3 nucleotides are TGTGCCAGTAGTGGCCTAGGAAATTGGGTAGAGACCCAGTACTTC. Its translation: CASSGLGNWVETQYF. Full variable domain (remainder filled in from reference TRBV19 and TRBJ2-5): DGGITQSPKYLFRKEGQNVTLSCEQNLNHDAMYWYRQDPGQGLRLIYYSQIVNDFQKGDIAEGYSVSREKKESFPLTVTSAQKNPTAFYLCASSGLGNWVETQYFGPGTRLLVL.

The chain joins TRBV12-3 or TRBV12-4 to TRBJ1-1, with D tentatively TRBD1 (5 bases). The ends were cut back, 7 bases at V and 0 bases at J, with 6 bases in the middle. The CDR3 sequence is 12 residues long. The CDR3 region is CASKGVNTEAFF. CDR3 DNA sequence: TGTGCCAGCAAAGGGGTGAACACTGAAGCTTTCTTT.

The V call is TRBV6-4, the J call TRBJ2-1; TRBD2 aligns across 10 bases. J was trimmed by 9 bases and V by 6 bases; bases with no gene match: 5. Germline V gene sequence: CDR1 MRHNA, CDR2 SNTAGT. This CDR3 comprises 13 residues. This chain's CDR3 is CASRQRGGVEQFF. The CDR3 DNA reads TGTGCCAGCAGGCAGCGGGGGGGCGTTGAGCAGTTCTTC.

The rearrangement joins TRBV30 to TRBJ1-4; 7 bases line up with TRBD1. Germline assignment: CDR1 GTSNPN and CDR2 SVGIG (reference sequence). This CDR3 spans 14 amino acids. With V trimmed by 1 base and J by 7 bases, 6 bases remained unmatched. In DNA, the CDR3 is TGTGCCTGGAGTGGGGGGGACAGCCCTGAAAAACTGTTTTTT. This gives the protein CAWSGGDSPEKLFF.

The sample holds a few counts of this clone. The chain uses TRBV6-6 and TRBJ2-7; the match to TRBD1 covers 10 bases. V dropped 5 bases and J dropped 2; count of bases not matched to a gene: 18. CDR3 length: 19 residues. CDR1 and CDR2 from the germline V gene are MNHNY and SVGAGI (reference sequence). CDR3 residues: CASSPKGQGFTSVAYEQYF. The CDR3 coding sequence is TGTGCCAGCAGTCCGAAGGGACAGGGGTTTACTAGCGTCGCCTACGAGCAGTACTTC.

The V and J genes are TRBV2 and TRBJ2-7; TRBD2 agrees at 9 bases. The J segment lost 0 bases and the V segment lost 7 bases, leaving 10 bases of the junction unmatched. The CDR3 runs 16 residues. Per germline, CDR1 SNHLY and CDR2 FYNNEI. CDR3 nucleotide sequence: TGTGCCAGCACGTCTGGGCTAGCGGGGACCTCCTACGAGCAGTACTTC. Amino acid sequence: CASTSGLAGTSYEQYF.

This clone showed up just once. The V gene is TRBV3-1 (or the pseudogene TRBV3-2), the J gene TRBJ1-2, with no clear D. The CDR3 contains 13 residues. Trimming removed 1 base from V and 7 bases from J, with 10 bases in between. Germline V CDR1 and CDR2: LGHDT, YNNKEL (reference sequence). CDR3 coding DNA: TGTGCCAGCAGCCAAGGGGCAAGGTTTGGCTACACCTTC. Amino acid sequence: CASSQGARFGYTF.

V is TRBV5-1 and J is TRBJ1-2, with 7 bases fitting TRBD1. The germline gives CDR1 SGHRS, CDR2 YFSETQ. J lost 5 bases, V lost 0 bases, and 1 base had no gene match. The CDR3 length is 13 residues. Here the CDR3 reads CASSLGGQYGYTF. CDR3 DNA: TGCGCCAGCAGCTTGGGGGGACAGTATGGCTACACCTTC.

This chain connects TRBV7-3 to TRBJ2-3; maybe TRBD1 (6 bases). CDR3 length: 15 amino acids. V was pared by 5 bases and J by 3 bases, with 15 bases between. Germline V gene lookup returns CDR1 SGHTA and CDR2 FQGTGA. CDR3 residues: CASSKGGLATDTQYF. The CDR3 DNA sequence: TGTGCCAGCAGCAAAGGGGGATTAGCGACAGATACGCAGTATTTT.

This chain joins TRBV2 and TRBJ2-2; D perhaps matches TRBD1 (6 bases). The CDR3 length is 16 residues. Germline V lookup: CDR1 SNHLY, CDR2 FYNNEI. V was pared by 5 bases and J by 5 bases, with 18 bases between. The CDR3 here is CASSTTGEGATGELFF. As DNA, the CDR3 is TGTGCCAGCAGTACGACAGGAGAGGGAGCGACCGGGGAGCTGTTTTTT.

The sample holds one count of this clone. The gene calls are TRBV19 and TRBJ1-2; D might be TRBD1 (6 bases). The CDR3 spans 11 residues. From germline, CDR1 is LNHDA and CDR2 SQIVND (reference sequence). The germline V and J ends were trimmed by 4 bases and 8 bases, with 8 bases remaining between them. The CDR3 protein is CASSNGGGYTF. CDR3 bases: TGTGCCAGTAGTAATGGGGGCGGCTACACCTTC.

This chain uses TRBV18 with TRBJ2-2; D might be TRBD2 (5 bases). The CDR3 loop spans 16 amino acids. The germline gives CDR1 KGHSH, CDR2 LQKENI. V was pared by 1 base and J by 0 bases, with 9 bases between. CDR3 loop: CASSPLGLANTGELFF. In nucleotides, the CDR3 is TGTGCCAGCTCACCACTCGGACTGGCGAACACCGGGGAGCTGTTTTTT.